This T cell receptor beta chain came from a study of CD8 T cells in ankylosing spondylitis. To note about this clonotype: Antigen specificity is unknown.

TCRdb redid the calling of the 5' RACE reads with MiXCR, one entry per CDR3 protein. The sample lists over 450,000 distinct CDR3 sequences; roughly 13% were seen once. In germline, CDR1 is SEHNR, CDR2 FQNEAQ (reference sequence). This CDR3 region has 16 residues. V was clipped by 3 bases and J by 5 bases, with 17 bases between them. Notes on the study in general: Among TCR beta sequences, a motif of eight highly homologous variants appeared characteristic of ankylosing spondylitis blood.

The sequence was collected from a male donor with ankylosing spondylitis. Sequencing was done on a sample of blood, either unsorted or a sorted T cell fraction (not recorded which). V gene TRBV7-9 combines with J gene TRBJ2-1; the D call may be TRBD1 or TRBD2 (5 bases each). In DNA, the CDR3 is TGTGCCAGCAGCTTCAGGTGGGACGCCGCCGACAATGAGCAGTTCTTC. Encoded protein: CASSFRWDAADNEQFF.